This TCR beta chain was captured in a study of blood T cell repertoires in COVID-19. Authors' methods: Reference gene primer amplification yielded estimated nucleated cell counts. Assay used: immunoSEQ multiplex PCR; TCRdb lists only in-frame clones, some missing. D and trimming come from the DNA, and the V and J calls and clone size come from that table. The profile covers under 40,000 clones, with 87% appearing a single time and less than 25% taken by the ten largest. J gave up 8 bases and V 0 bases, and 10 bases lay outside the gene matches. The CDR3 contains 16 residues. Germline V gene sequence: CDR1 LGHDT, CDR2 YNNKEL (reference sequence).

Sequenced material: peripheral blood. V usage is TRBV3-1 (or the pseudogene TRBV3-2) and J usage is TRBJ2-4; 7 nucleotides align to TRBD2. The sequence came from a man aged 50-59 years with active or convalescent COVID-19. The CDR3 coding sequence is TGTGCCAGCAGCCAAGAGGTAGGACTAGAATTTGACATTCAGTACTTC. The encoded protein is CASSQEVGLEFDIQYF.